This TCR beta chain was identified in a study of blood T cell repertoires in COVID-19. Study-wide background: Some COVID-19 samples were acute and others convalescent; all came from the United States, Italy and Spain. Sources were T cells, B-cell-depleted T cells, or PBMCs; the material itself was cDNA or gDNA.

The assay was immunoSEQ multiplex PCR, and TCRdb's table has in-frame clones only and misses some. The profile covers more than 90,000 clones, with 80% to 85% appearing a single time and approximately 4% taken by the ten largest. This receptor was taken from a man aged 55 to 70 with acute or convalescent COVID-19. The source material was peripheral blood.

In nucleotides, the CDR3 is TGTGCCAGCAGCTTAAAAACCGGGGGGCAAGAGACCCAGTACTTC. Protein product: CASSLKTGGQETQYF. V is TRBV7-2 and J is TRBJ2-5; 7 bases align to TRBD2. This CDR3 region has 15 residues. Germline V gene data show CDR1 as SGHTA and CDR2 as FQGNSA. The V segment lost 2 bases and the J segment 2 bases; nucleotides outside the gene matches: 5.